Below, 32 T cell receptor beta chains from the same sample are listed, as sequenced in a study of blood T cell repertoires in COVID-19. The repertoire was sequenced with immunoSEQ multiplex PCR; TCRdb's copy has only in-frame clones and lacks some. The table shows 65,000 to 85,000 clones, with about 90% occurring only once. The sequenced material came from peripheral blood. Receptors originate from a human donor in a cohort sampled during active COVID-19.

The chain joins TRBV6-5 to TRBJ2-7; D uncertain. V dropped 2 bases and J dropped 0 bases, with 5 bases sitting between them. The CDR3 consists of 13 residues. Germline V gene sequence: CDR1 MNHEY, CDR2 SVGAGI. The CDR3: CASSYLGSYEQYF. CDR3 DNA: TGTGCCAGCAGTTACCTAGGCTCCTACGAGCAGTACTTC.

The chain combines TRBV25-1 with TRBJ1-5; D is unclear. V lost 6 bases to trimming and J lost 2 bases, with 8 bases between them. Germline V CDR1 and CDR2: MGHDK, SYGVNS. The CDR3 has 13 amino acids. The CDR3 nucleotides are TGTGCCAGCAGCCCGGGAGGCAATCAGCCCCAGCATTTT. It yields the protein CASSPGGNQPQHF.

The genes are TRBV11-3 and TRBJ2-1; D uncertain. This CDR3 comprises 16 residues. Trimming shortened V by 0 bases and J by 0 bases, and 9 bases separated the two germline ends. Germline V lookup: CDR1 SGHNT, CDR2 YENEEA. The CDR3 bases are TGTGCCAGCAGCTTAGAAGGCACTACCTCCTACAATGAGCAGTTCTTC. Its translation: CASSLEGTTSYNEQFF. The whole variable domain, filled in from reference TRBV11-3 and TRBJ2-1, reads EAGVVQSPRYKIIEKKQPVAFWCNPISGHNTLYWYLQNLGQGPELLIRYENEEAVDDSQLPKDRFSAERLKGVDSTLKIQPAELGDSAVYLCASSLEGTTSYNEQFFGPGTRLTVL.

This chain links TRBV10-3 with TRBJ2-1; 7 bases agree with TRBD1. Per the germline V gene, CDR1 is ENHRY and CDR2 is SYGVKD. The CDR3 runs to 18 residues. The ends lost 2 bases at V and 3 bases at J; junction bases unmatched: 13. CDR3 sequence: CAISEPEGTARHYNEQFF. In DNA form, the CDR3 reads TGTGCCATCAGTGAGCCGGAAGGGACAGCGCGACACTACAATGAGCAGTTCTTC.

The chain employs TRBV5-1 and TRBJ1-2, with D unresolved. Germline CDR1 and CDR2: SGHRS and YFSETQ. There are 14 residues in the CDR3. Trimming took off 4 bases at V and 8 bases at J, with 18 bases between the two ends. Written as DNA, the CDR3 is TGCGCCAGCAGCGGGCAAATAGGGAGTCACGGCTACACCTTC. This sequence encodes CASSGQIGSHGYTF.

V is TRBV2 and J is TRBJ1-4; D might be TRBD1 (6 bases). Germline values: CDR1 SNHLY, CDR2 FYNNEI. This CDR3 comprises 14 residues. V lost 7 bases, J lost 0 bases, and 9 bases lay in between. The CDR3 nucleotides read TGTGCCAGCAAACAGGGCACAACTAATGAAAAACTGTTTTTT. Residues: CASKQGTTNEKLFF.

The V call is TRBV28, the J call TRBJ1-3, with D uncertain. The V gene's germline CDR1 is MDHEN and CDR2 SYDVKM. The CDR3 loop spans 13 amino acids. With 5 bases removed from V and 2 bases from J, the gap between germline ends came to 7 bases. The chain's CDR3 is CASSRDAGNTIYF. The CDR3 DNA reads as TGTGCCAGCAGTCGGGATGCTGGAAACACCATATATTTT.

This chain connects TRBV12-5 to TRBJ1-1; D gene ambiguous. Per germline, CDR1 LGHNT and CDR2 FRNRAP. V lost 5 bases and J lost 5, with 6 bases in between. The CDR3 consists of 11 residues. This CDR3 is CASGPSTEAFF. The CDR3 DNA reads as TGTGCTAGTGGTCCCTCTACTGAAGCTTTCTTT.

The CDR3 spells CASSRYWTAQETQYF. In DNA form, the CDR3 reads TGTGCCAGCAGCCGCTACTGGACAGCACAAGAGACCCAGTACTTC. The J gene is TRBJ2-5, the V gene TRBV3-1 (or the pseudogene TRBV3-2), with TRBD1 as a possible D gene (6 bases). There are 15 residues in the CDR3. Trimming stripped 4 bases from V and 2 bases from J, with 14 bases between. Germline loops: CDR1 LGHDT, CDR2 YNNKEL (reference sequence).

V is TRBV19 and J is TRBJ2-3, with TRBD2 as a possible D gene (5 bases). The V end was cut by 7 bases, the J end by 6 bases, with 20 bases between. In germline, CDR1 is LNHDA, CDR2 SQIVND (reference sequence). The CDR3 runs to 15 residues. The CDR3 bases are TGTGCCAGTACCCCGTCTCGCGGAGGTTTCGATACGCAGTATTTT. Its translation is CASTPSRGGFDTQYF.

The genes are TRBV28 and TRBJ2-3, with D possibly being TRBD1 (8 bases). The germline CDR1 and CDR2 sequences are MDHEN and SYDVKM. V was shortened by 1 base and J by 2 bases, with 22 bases between the two germline ends. The CDR3 consists of 19 residues. CDR3: CASSLFGGGRGHVTDTQYF. The CDR3 coding sequence is TGTGCCAGCAGTTTATTTGGCGGGGGCAGGGGGCACGTCACAGATACGCAGTATTTT.

This chain connects TRBV15 to TRBJ2-6; D gene uncertain. This CDR3 region has 17 residues. The germline CDR1 and CDR2 sequences are LNHNV and YYDKDF (reference sequence). V lost 0 bases, J lost 0 bases, and 9 bases lay in between. For the CDR3, the DNA is TGTGCCACCAGCAGAGATGAGTTTCGCTCTGGGGCCAACGTCCTGACTTTC. This sequence encodes CATSRDEFRSGANVLTF.

The chain uses TRBV27 and TRBJ1-1, with D unclear. CDR1 and CDR2 from the germline V gene are MNHEY and SMNVEV (reference sequence). The CDR3 is 17 amino acids. Deletions cut 2 bases from V and 4 bases from J, with 20 bases between. CDR3 in DNA: TGTGCCAGCAGTTTACTTGTCGACCCGGGCCGGGGCACTGAAGCTTTCTTT. Its translation: CASSLLVDPGRGTEAFF.

The chain joins TRBV7-2 to TRBJ2-1; 9 bases line up with TRBD1. The CDR3 length is 15 residues. V shed 6 bases, J shed 9 bases, and the junction held 12 bases outside the gene matches. CDR1 SGHTA and CDR2 FQGNSA come from the germline V gene. Here the CDR3 DNA reads TGTGCCAGCAGAAACGACAGGGGGTCTCTGGGTGAGCAGTTCTTC. Translating it yields CASRNDRGSLGEQFF.

V and J are TRBV2 and TRBJ2-3; a possible D gene is TRBD2 (6 bases). The CDR3 runs 14 residues. Germline V gives CDR1 SNHLY, CDR2 FYNNEI. Trimming pared 3 bases from V and 0 bases from J, leaving 7 bases between. CDR3 region: CASSEGLSTDTQYF. The CDR3 bases are TGTGCCAGCAGTGAGGGACTCAGCACAGATACGCAGTATTTT.

The genes are TRBV18 and TRBJ2-1; 11 bases fit TRBD2. Trimming cost V 5 bases and J 10 bases; bases outside gene matches: 7. Germline CDR1 is KGHSH and CDR2 is LQKENI. The CDR3 has 14 residues. CDR3: CASSYSGRAGEQFF. The CDR3 coding sequence is TGTGCCAGCTCATATAGCGGGAGGGCCGGAGAGCAGTTCTTC.

This chain uses TRBV19 with TRBJ2-2, with 9 bases lining up with TRBD2. The CDR3 runs 15 residues. CDR1 is LNHDA and CDR2 is SQIVND in the germline V gene (reference sequence). J was trimmed by 0 bases and V by 8 bases; bases with no gene match: 4. CDR3: CASLSGGSNTGELFF. Here the CDR3 DNA reads TGTGCCAGTCTTAGCGGGGGATCGAACACCGGGGAGCTGTTTTTT. The full variable domain, with the rest looked up from reference TRBV19 and TRBJ2-2, is DGGITQSPKYLFRKEGQNVTLSCEQNLNHDAMYWYRQDPGQGLRLIYYSQIVNDFQKGDIAEGYSVSREKKESFPLTVTSAQKNPTAFYLCASLSGGSNTGELFFGEGSRLTVL.

This rearrangement joins TRBV18 to TRBJ1-1; TRBD1 is a possible D gene (5 bases). The germline CDR1 and CDR2 sequences are KGHSH and LQKENI. CDR3 length: 11 amino acids. Between the trimmed V and J ends, which lost 2 bases and 8 bases, there was a span of 6 bases. The CDR3 here is CASSPTGEAFF. CDR3 sequence (DNA): TGTGCCAGCTCACCAACAGGAGAAGCTTTCTTT.

This clone was detected once. V gene TRBV5-1 combines with J gene TRBJ1-2, with TRBD1 matching 9 bases. V lost 2 bases, J lost 2 bases, and 13 bases stayed unmatched. The germline V gene has CDR1 SGHRS and CDR2 YFSETQ. There are 18 residues in the CDR3. The DNA of the CDR3 is TGCGCCAGCAGCTTATTCTTCCCGGGACAGGGCAAGAACTATGGCTACACCTTC. Protein product: CASSLFFPGQGKNYGYTF. The full variable domain, completed using reference TRBV5-1 and TRBJ1-2, is KAGVTQTPRYLIKTRGQQVTLSCSPISGHRSVSWYQQTPGQGLQFLFEYFSETQRNKGNFPGRFSGRQFSNSRSEMNVSTLELGDSALYLCASSLFFPGQGKNYGYTFGSGTRLTVV.

The chain has TRBV30 and TRBJ1-4; 8 bases agree with TRBD1. CDR1 is GTSNPN, CDR2 SVGIG, per germline (reference sequence). The CDR3 contains 11 residues. The V gene end was trimmed by 2 bases and the J gene end by 10 bases; junction bases not matched to a gene: 0. The CDR3 DNA sequence: TGTGCCTGGAGTCAGGGGGCAAAACTGTTTTTT. Translated: CAWSQGAKLFF.

The chain has TRBV5-1 and TRBJ2-1; 9 bases match TRBD1. Losses at the gene ends were 2 bases for V and 9 bases for J; bases not matched to a gene: 9. There are 15 residues in the CDR3. Germline CDR1 is SGHRS and CDR2 is YFSETQ. CDR3 DNA: TGCGCCAGCAGCTTCACAGGGGGCGAAGGAGCTGAGCAGTTCTTC. It translates to CASSFTGGEGAEQFF. The variable domain in full, with the rest retrieved from reference TRBV5-1 and TRBJ2-1, is KAGVTQTPRYLIKTRGQQVTLSCSPISGHRSVSWYQQTPGQGLQFLFEYFSETQRNKGNFPGRFSGRQFSNSRSEMNVSTLELGDSALYLCASSFTGGEGAEQFFGPGTRLTVL.

Remarks on this clone: The same CDR3 is also encoded by other DNA sequences in this sample. V gene TRBV2 combines with J gene TRBJ1-1; perhaps TRBD1 as D (5 bases). V lost 4 bases and J 1 base, leaving 10 bases between the germline ends. Germline V gives CDR1 SNHLY, CDR2 FYNNEI. This CDR3 comprises 14 residues. This CDR3 is CASSVQGGNTEAFF. The CDR3, as DNA: TGTGCCAGCAGTGTTCAGGGAGGGAACACTGAAGCTTTCTTT.

The rearrangement links TRBV28 to TRBJ1-3; tentatively, D is TRBD1 (5 bases). This CDR3 has 15 residues. Germline CDR1 is MDHEN and CDR2 is SYDVKM. V dropped 6 bases and J dropped 3 bases, with 15 bases sitting between them. Written as DNA, the CDR3 is TGTGCCAGCAGACCCTCGGACACTCGTGGAAACACCATATATTTT. Translated, it gives CASRPSDTRGNTIYF.

This chain connects TRBV28 to TRBJ1-1, with a weak D call TRBD1 (5 bases). The V end was cut by 5 bases, the J end by 5 bases, with 18 bases between. The CDR3 length is 15 residues. In germline, CDR1 is MDHEN, CDR2 SYDVKM. Written as DNA, the CDR3 is TGTGCCAGCAGTCCTTCCGGACACCAAGGGACTGAAGCTTTCTTT. Its translation is CASSPSGHQGTEAFF.

This chain joins TRBV9 and TRBJ2-2, with 8 bases lining up with TRBD2. The CDR3 covers 17 residues. Germline lookup yields CDR1 SGDLS and CDR2 YYNGEE. The V gene end was trimmed by 0 bases and the J gene end by 5 bases; junction bases not matched to a gene: 9. CDR3 DNA: TGTGCCAGCAGCGTAGTCCCCAGCGGGAGTGGTACCGGGGAGCTGTTTTTT. It encodes CASSVVPSGSGTGELFF.

The chain is built from TRBV7-2 and TRBJ2-1, with 8 bases that match TRBD2. CDR1 is SGHTA, CDR2 FQGNSA, per germline. Losses at the gene ends were 5 bases for V and 2 bases for J; bases not matched to a gene: 11. The CDR3 runs to 17 residues. In DNA, the CDR3 is TGTGCCAGCAGCCCGGGCGGGGCGGGGGGAACCTACAATGAGCAGTTCTTC. Its protein product is CASSPGGAGGTYNEQFF.

V gene TRBV5-8 combines with J gene TRBJ2-7; 11 bases are a match to TRBD2. V lost 1 base to trimming and J lost 9 bases; unmatched junction nucleotides: 6. The CDR3 contains 14 residues. CDR1 is SGHTS and CDR2 is YDEGEE in the germline V gene. The CDR3 sequence: CASSLSSGGAWQYF. DNA for the CDR3: TGTGCCAGCAGCTTGAGTAGCGGGGGGGCTTGGCAGTACTTC.

The rearrangement links TRBV30 to TRBJ1-5; the match to TRBD1 covers 9 bases. Germline V gene data show CDR1 as GTSNPN and CDR2 as SVGIG (reference sequence). This CDR3 region has 16 residues. The J segment lost 3 bases and the V segment lost 3 bases, leaving 9 bases of the junction unmatched. The CDR3 nucleotides are TGTGCCTGGAGACCGACCGGGACAGGGACCAATCAGCCCCAGCATTTT. Translation gives CAWRPTGTGTNQPQHF.

The V gene is TRBV5-4, the J gene TRBJ2-5; D is undetermined. CDR3 length: 13 amino acids. Germline lookup yields CDR1 SGHNT and CDR2 YYREEE (reference sequence). V gave up 4 bases and J gave up 4 bases, with 11 bases separating them. The CDR3 region is CASSRPSGETQYF. In nucleotides, the CDR3 is TGTGCCAGCAGCCGACCATCAGGAGAGACCCAGTACTTC.

The J gene is TRBJ1-6, the V gene TRBV28; possible D gene TRBD1, 5 bases. V lost 5 bases, J lost 13 bases, and 12 bases lay in between. The V gene's germline CDR1 is MDHEN and CDR2 SYDVKM. There are 12 residues in the CDR3. DNA of the CDR3: TGTGCCAGCAGTAACTCGAAGGGGCCCCTCCACTTT. This sequence encodes CASSNSKGPLHF.

The J gene is TRBJ2-3, the V gene TRBV5-1; tentative D call: TRBD1 (5 bases). Looked up from germline, CDR1 is SGHRS and CDR2 is YFSETQ. Trimming cost V 4 bases and J 1 base, with 16 bases left between them. The CDR3 is made up of 16 amino acids. The CDR3 nucleotides read TGCGCCAGCAGCCCCCCCCGCACCAGGGGCACAGATACGCAGTATTTT. This gives the protein CASSPPRTRGTDTQYF.

This clone was detected only a few times. The rearrangement links TRBV3-1 (or the pseudogene TRBV3-2) to TRBJ1-1, with D possibly being TRBD1 (6 bases). V was cut by 3 bases and J by 1 base, with 9 bases left in between. CDR1 and CDR2 from the germline V gene are LGHDT and YNNKEL (reference sequence). The CDR3 length is 14 residues. CDR3 coding DNA: TGTGCCAGCAGCCAGGGCAGGGGGAACACTGAAGCTTTCTTT. It translates to CASSQGRGNTEAFF.